One sample yielded the 10 T cell receptor beta chains listed below, sequenced in a study of cytomegalovirus exposure and HLA in healthy donors. Use of 60 Vbeta and 13 Jbeta primers characterized the PCR. This table comes from immunoSEQ multiplex PCR, and its TCRdb copy is limited to in-frame clones, with some not included. The repertoire holds 250,000 to 350,000 clones, with 80% as singletons. Source material: PBMCs. These receptors originate from a girl aged 2 to 9 in good health and CMV-seronegative.

This clone was seen once. The gene calls are TRBV11-2 and TRBJ2-7; D is ambiguous. Trimming left V 4 bases short and J 3 bases short, with 10 bases between. The germline gives CDR1 SGHAT, CDR2 FQNNGV. The CDR3 is 13 amino acids. The CDR3 here is CASSSAEDYEQYF. The DNA of the CDR3 is TGTGCCAGCAGCTCGGCCGAGGACTACGAGCAGTACTTC.

DNA of the CDR3: TGTGCCATCGCACCCAGGGATGCTGAAGCTTTCTTT. As protein: CAIAPRDAEAFF. The V call is TRBV28, the J call TRBJ1-1; D is possibly TRBD1 (5 bases). Looked up from germline, CDR1 is MDHEN and CDR2 is SYDVKM. The V end was cut by 10 bases, the J end by 6 bases, with 15 bases between. The CDR3 has 12 residues.

V is TRBV14 and J is TRBJ2-7; 7 bases match TRBD1. The V segment lost 4 bases and the J segment 3 bases; nucleotides outside the gene matches: 12. The CDR3 is 16 amino acids. CDR1 and CDR2 (germline): SGHDN, FVKESK. The CDR3 here is CASSPVPGQSDYEQYF. The CDR3 bases are TGTGCCAGCAGCCCGGTCCCGGGACAGTCAGACTACGAGCAGTACTTC.

The gene calls are TRBV19 and TRBJ2-7; TRBD1 is a possible D gene (6 bases). The CDR3 sequence is 15 residues long. V shed 5 bases and J shed 3 bases, with 17 bases lying between them. Per germline, CDR1 LNHDA and CDR2 SQIVND (reference sequence). CDR3 DNA sequence: TGTGCCAGTAGTCAACCGGGACAACCCGACTACGAGCAGTACTTC. Amino acids: CASSQPGQPDYEQYF.

The count of this clone is one. This chain connects TRBV29-1 to TRBJ2-1, with 10 positions matching TRBD2. Looked up from germline, CDR1 is SQVTM and CDR2 is ANQGSEA. The CDR3 runs to 16 residues. Trimming took 2 bases from V and 3 from J; bases not matched to a gene: 7. The CDR3 here is CSVERASGGYYNEQFF. The CDR3 bases are TGCAGCGTTGAACGGGCTAGCGGGGGCTACTACAATGAGCAGTTCTTC.

The J gene is TRBJ2-1, the V gene TRBV5-1, with D tentatively TRBD2 (5 bases). Trimming removed 4 bases at V and 10 bases at J, with 12 bases between. Germline CDR1 and CDR2: SGHRS and YFSETQ. The CDR3 totals 12 residues. Here the CDR3 DNA reads TGCGCCAGCAGCCACCAACGGGGAGAGCAGTTCTTC. It codes for CASSHQRGEQFF.

The V call is TRBV19, the J call TRBJ1-3; 8 bases are a match to TRBD1. The CDR3 extends over 15 amino acids. After removal of 7 bases from V and 2 bases from J, the junction contained 7 bases not matched to a gene. Per the germline V gene, CDR1 is LNHDA and CDR2 is SQIVND (reference sequence). The CDR3 here is CASTPQTGAGNTIYF. CDR3 nucleotide sequence: TGTGCCAGTACCCCGCAGACAGGGGCTGGAAACACCATATATTTT.

CDR3 amino acids: CASQATGATEAFF. CDR3 DNA sequence: TGCGCTTCCCAAGCTACAGGGGCCACTGAAGCTTTCTTT. The chain employs TRBV10-1 and TRBJ1-1; 7 bases agree with TRBD1. CDR3 size: 13 residues. Germline V gene sequence: CDR1 WNHNN, CDR2 SYGVQD (reference sequence).

The count of this clone is one. At one boundary the junction diverges from the germline segment, which might be a read error. CDR3 protein: CSSGETVGNTIYF. Written as DNA, the CDR3 is TGTTCCAGCGGAGAGACAGTGGGAAACACCATATATTTT. V and J are TRBV7-9 and TRBJ1-3; D might be TRBD1 (5 bases). The CDR3 is made up of 13 amino acids. CDR1 is SEHNR, CDR2 FQNEAQ, per germline (reference sequence). Drawing the rest from reference TRBV7-9 and TRBJ1-3, the complete variable domain is DTGVSQNPRHKITKRGQNVTFRCDPISEHNRLYWYRQTLGQGPEFLTYFQNEAQLEKSRLLSDRFSAERPKGSFSTLEIQRTEQGDSAMYLCSSGETVGNTIYFGEGSWLTVV.

The chain links TRBV15 to TRBJ2-1; 15 bases map to TRBD2. This CDR3 has 18 amino acids. CDR1 and CDR2 from the germline V gene are LNHNV and YYDKDF (reference sequence). The J segment lost 8 bases and the V segment lost 0 bases, leaving 8 bases of the junction unmatched. The CDR3 reads CATSRDRGTSGRFHEQFF. CDR3 DNA: TGTGCCACCAGCAGAGATAGAGGGACTAGCGGGAGGTTCCATGAGCAGTTCTTC.